Sequencing of this T cell receptor beta chain was carried out in a study of T cells in Graves' hyperthyroidism and ophthalmopathy (dated by TCRdb to the late 2010s). Study-level background: Peripheral blood samples were taken at initial diagnosis, before any treatment was given. To identify TCR V-J signatures that set the groups apart, the researchers used a discovery cohort of about a hundred patients, made up of under 50 with Graves' ophthalmopathy and 55 to 65 with stable Graves' hyperthyroidism. Prospective prediction of ophthalmopathy was tested in an independent validation cohort consisting of fewer than 20 hyperthyroidism patients and more than 15 patients who later progressed to ophthalmopathy. The 100 or so discovery patients were divided at random into training and test sets in a 7:3 ratio. In roughly six Graves' hyperthyroidism patients, the study also compared T-cell repertoires from thyroid tissue with T-cell repertoires from blood. Following sampling, methimazole starting at 30 mg daily was given to hyperthyroidism patients, and high-dose intravenous methylprednisolone was given to ophthalmopathy patients. The paper reports TCR Vbeta CDR3 sequencing of over 130 peripheral blood samples: over 40 ophthalmopathy, roughly 80 hyperthyroidism and approximately 17 progressor patients. The research as a whole found: In validation, the model predicted progression to ophthalmopathy a median of about 5.9 months before onset, with approximately 71% sensitivity and about 72% specificity. A 13 V-J signature model separated ophthalmopathy from stable hyperthyroidism, with about 90% sensitivity and just under 84% specificity in cross-validation and 80%/75% in testing. Most expanded thyroid clonotypes (frequency above 0.001) were also detected in blood, suggesting blood repertoires may reflect thyroid immune responses. No statistical method was used to set the sample size in advance, and investigators knew the group allocation.

A patient counted as having stable Graves' hyperthyroidism if no progression to ophthalmopathy occurred over 18 months of follow-up. Hyperthyroidism patients were aged 18 to 65 years and newly diagnosed, with disease duration of less than 2 months. Any patient with an uncontrolled infection, another autoimmune disease, pregnancy or lactation was excluded. Clinical symptoms, serum thyroxine and TRAb, thyroid ultrasound, and orbital computed tomography formed the basis for the diagnoses. PBMCs were separated from roughly 10 ml of fresh peripheral blood using Ficoll-Paque density gradient centrifugation. Trizol reagent was used to extract total RNA, and RNA quality was then checked on an Agilent 2100 Bioanalyzer. TCR beta CDR3 regions were amplified from RNA transcripts. A first-round RT-PCR of the TCR CDR3 used the HTBI primer set with the Qiagen OneStep RT-PCR kit. Libraries were constructed in a second round of multiplex PCR, after which size selection and purification were carried out. Libraries were sequenced paired-end with 100 bp reads on an Illumina HiSeq2000. On the study's bioinformatics: Raw data were processed with SOAPnuke, discarding reads with adapters, uncalled bases, mean Phred below 15, or no exact constant-primer or identifier match. High-quality paired reads were merged using COPE v1.2.5, and each unique nucleotide sequence was defined as a clonotype. MiTCR v1.1 was used to align the clonotypes against IMGT TRBV, TRBD and TRBJ reference segments. Analysis was restricted to V-J combinations with a frequency above 0.0001, which covered just over 98% of repertoires. The TCS score was defined as F50 (clonal expansion) divided by E x V (chaos), with BLOSUM62-based TCRdist calculated between CDR3 peptides within each V-J. Welch's t-statistics and random forest reduced some 510 V-J features to 10 to 15, which were used in a naive Bayes classifier (R e1071). TCRdb reprocessed the public reads (quality trimming at Q25 with fastp, clone calling with MiXCR) and kept in-frame beta chains. When rows share a CDR3 protein, they turn into one entry using the most common DNA and genes. These V and J calls are TCRdb output, not the study's own analysis. Present in this sample are 300,000 to 400,000 distinct CDR3 sequences, approximately 18% of which were seen just once. The top ten hold approximately 49% of the sample.

Only a few counts were recorded for this clonotype. Its cognate antigen has yet to be identified. No quality values exist for individual bases; no much larger clone is one base distant. The CDR3, from cysteine to phenylalanine, totals 13 residues. The retained sequence is limited to the CDR3, 39 bases, with the frame set at the first base. The germline V gene (reference sequence) provides CDR1 DFQATT and CDR2 SNEGSKA. V is cut by 3 bases and J by 5 bases, and the space between the germline ends is 13 bases. Here the chain combines TRBV20-1 and TRBJ1-1, with no D gene named confidently. The source is a woman aged 50 to 65 with Graves' hyperthyroidism. The specimen was blood. Read as DNA, the sequence is TGCAGTGCTAGTGCAGGTTTGACGACTGAAGCTTTCTTT. It specifies CSASAGLTTEAFF.